The 23 T cell receptor beta chains below come from one sample, sequenced in a study of T cell responses to AZD1222 COVID-19 vaccine. Assay: immunoSEQ multiplex PCR; the TCRdb copy retains only in-frame clones and omits some. The data contain approximately 100,000 clones, about 88% of them singletons. The source material was peripheral blood, sampled 28 days after the second AZD1222 dose. The source is an adult who received the AZD1222 COVID-19 vaccine.

The chain links TRBV7-8 to TRBJ2-6; no clear D. CDR3 length: 15 residues. CDR1 and CDR2 (germline): SGHVS, FQNEAQ. Trimming took off 1 base at V and 2 bases at J, with 6 bases between the two ends. CDR3 loop: CASSLEAAGANVLTF. DNA of the CDR3: TGTGCCAGCAGCTTAGAGGCAGCTGGGGCCAACGTCCTGACTTTC.

This rearrangement joins TRBV7-9 to TRBJ2-1, with D tentatively TRBD2 (5 bases). This CDR3 comprises 11 residues. V lost 3 bases to trimming and J lost 10 bases, with 7 bases between them. Germline loops: CDR1 SEHNR, CDR2 FQNEAQ (reference sequence). The CDR3 DNA is TGTGCCAGCAGCTTCGGGGAGGAGCAGTTCTTC. Amino acid sequence: CASSFGEEQFF.

CDR3 nucleotides: TGTGCCACCAGCAGAGATTACAGGGGGTACTCTGGAAACACCATATATTTT. Its translation: CATSRDYRGYSGNTIYF. The genes are TRBV15 and TRBJ1-3; 8 bases match TRBD1. The ends lost 0 bases at V and 0 bases at J; junction bases unmatched: 4. The CDR3 is 17 amino acids. Germline CDR1 is LNHNV and CDR2 is YYDKDF (reference sequence).

The rearrangement links TRBV6-5 to TRBJ1-5, with D unclear. V was pared by 10 bases and J by 0 bases, with 13 bases between. From germline, CDR1 is MNHEY and CDR2 SVGAGI. The CDR3 is made up of 14 amino acids. The DNA for the CDR3 is TGTGCCACAAGGAGACCGGATAGCAATCAGCCCCAGCATTTT. Residues: CATRRPDSNQPQHF.

The V call is TRBV6-1, the J call TRBJ1-5; maybe TRBD1 (5 bases). Trimming stripped 1 base from V and 2 bases from J, with 12 bases between. CDR1 and CDR2 from the germline V gene are MNHNS and SASEGT. This CDR3 spans 16 amino acids. CDR3 DNA sequence: TGTGCCAGCAGTGAAGGGGGGACCACGGGCAATCAGCCCCAGCATTTT. The encoded protein is CASSEGGTTGNQPQHF.

The J gene is TRBJ1-5, the V gene TRBV18; D is perhaps TRBD1 (5 bases). CDR3 length equals 14 residues. CDR1 KGHSH and CDR2 LQKENI come from the germline V gene. Trimming cost V 3 bases and J 4 bases, with 10 bases left between them. This CDR3 is CASSPSTGNQPQHF. CDR3 coding DNA: TGTGCCAGCTCACCGAGTACAGGAAATCAGCCCCAGCATTTT.

This clone appeared a few times. This same CDR3 is encoded by further DNA sequences in the sample. The CDR3: CASSPAGNTEAFF. CDR3 in DNA: TGTGCCAGCTCACCGGCAGGGAACACTGAAGCTTTCTTT. The chain combines TRBV18 with TRBJ1-1; D is unclear. The CDR3 has 13 residues. Germline CDR1 is KGHSH and CDR2 is LQKENI. V was clipped by 3 bases and J by 1 base, with 6 bases between them.

The chain joins TRBV30 to TRBJ1-4, with 8 bases that match TRBD1. The length of the CDR3 is 14 residues. CDR1 and CDR2 from the germline V gene are GTSNPN and SVGIG (reference sequence). With 1 base clipped from V and 4 bases from J, the junction kept 2 bases outside the gene matches. The CDR3 DNA follows: TGTGCCTGGAGTGGGACAGGGTTTAATGAAAAACTGTTTTTT. Translation: CAWSGTGFNEKLFF.

This clone was counted a few times. J is TRBJ1-2 and V is TRBV6-5; possible D gene TRBD1, 6 bases. Per the germline V gene, CDR1 is MNHEY and CDR2 is SVGAGI. V gave up 6 bases and J gave up 7 bases, with 18 bases separating them. The CDR3 is made up of 14 amino acids. Here the CDR3 DNA reads TGTGCCAGCAGGAGAGGACAGTCTCAGGGTGGCTACACCTTC. Amino acid sequence: CASRRGQSQGGYTF.

J is TRBJ2-1 and V is TRBV19; D not resolved. CDR3 size: 13 residues. The V end lost 5 bases, the J end lost 0 bases, and 5 bases lay between the germline ends. CDR1 is LNHDA, CDR2 SQIVND, per germline (reference sequence). The CDR3 loop reads CASSPFSYNEQFF. The CDR3 DNA follows: TGTGCCAGTAGTCCCTTCTCCTACAATGAGCAGTTCTTC.

This chain links TRBV27 with TRBJ2-4; a weak D match, TRBD1 (5 bases). The CDR3 spans 14 residues. Trimming removed 6 bases from V and 3 bases from J, with 12 bases in between. CDR1 and CDR2 from the germline V gene are MNHEY and SMNVEV (reference sequence). The CDR3: CASSPQGGKNIQYF. CDR3 DNA sequence: TGTGCCAGCAGCCCTCAGGGTGGCAAAAACATTCAGTACTTC.

V usage is TRBV9 and J usage is TRBJ2-5; D gene uncertain. The germline V and J ends were trimmed by 0 bases and 4 bases, with 10 bases remaining between them. From germline, CDR1 is SGDLS and CDR2 YYNGEE. The CDR3 has 14 amino acids. The CDR3 bases are TGTGCCAGCAGCGTAGCCCCCAGTGCAGAGACCCAGTACTTC. Protein product: CASSVAPSAETQYF.

This sequence joins TRBV7-3 and TRBJ1-5; 7 bases are a match to TRBD1. With 4 bases clipped from V and 0 bases from J, the junction kept 18 bases outside the gene matches. The V gene's germline CDR1 is SGHTA and CDR2 FQGTGA. This CDR3 is built from 20 residues. As DNA, the CDR3 is TGTGCCAGCAGCTCCTTCTACCTCCGGGACAGCAGCTATAGCAATCAGCCCCAGCATTTT. Translating gives CASSSFYLRDSSYSNQPQHF.

V usage is TRBV2 and J usage is TRBJ2-1; possibly TRBD1 or TRBD2 for D (5 bases each). CDR1 is SNHLY and CDR2 is FYNNEI in the germline V gene. V was pared by 9 bases and J by 6 bases, with 12 bases between. The CDR3 extends over 12 amino acids. As DNA, the CDR3 is TGTGCCAGTGGGACGGTGGGCAATGAGCAGTTCTTC. Protein: CASGTVGNEQFF.

The chain links TRBV25-1 to TRBJ2-2; D is unresolved. There are 14 residues in the CDR3. V was pared by 3 bases and J by 6 bases, with 11 bases between. Germline-derived CDR1 and CDR2 are MGHDK and SYGVNS. DNA of the CDR3: TGTGCCAGCAGTGATGACGTTTCCCCCGGGGAGCTGTTTTTT. It codes for CASSDDVSPGELFF.

The rearrangement links TRBV5-6 to TRBJ1-1; weak D call: TRBD1 (6 bases). Trimming removed 5 bases from V and 7 bases from J, with 15 bases in between. In germline, CDR1 is SGHDT, CDR2 YYEEEE. This CDR3 has 13 amino acids. The CDR3 region is CASSPGTRLEAFF. CDR3 DNA: TGTGCCAGCAGTCCCGGGACACGACTTGAAGCTTTCTTT.

The chain combines TRBV29-1 with TRBJ2-3; no firm D call. Germline CDR1 reads SQVTM; CDR2 reads ANQGSEA. V gave up 5 bases and J gave up 4 bases, with 10 bases separating them. The CDR3 is 12 residues long. CDR3 coding DNA: TGCAGCGTTATGGGTTGGGCAGATACGCAGTATTTT. Its protein is CSVMGWADTQYF.

The chain combines TRBV11-2 with TRBJ2-3; D gene uncertain. Germline V CDR1 and CDR2: SGHAT, FQNNGV. The CDR3 has 15 amino acids. Between the trimmed V and J ends, which lost 5 bases and 0 bases, there was a span of 12 bases. The CDR3 here is CASSNRDLSTDTQYF. The CDR3 DNA reads as TGTGCCAGCAGCAACAGAGACCTTAGCACAGATACGCAGTATTTT.

The rearrangement links TRBV30 to TRBJ1-1, with a tentative D call TRBD1 (5 bases). The V end was cut by 5 bases, the J end by 1 base, with 14 bases between. This CDR3 is 14 amino acids long. The germline gives CDR1 GTSNPN, CDR2 SVGIG (reference sequence). The CDR3 sequence: CAWAPRGGNTEAFF. In DNA form, the CDR3 reads TGTGCCTGGGCCCCGAGGGGAGGGAACACTGAAGCTTTCTTT.

The rearrangement joins TRBV10-3 to TRBJ2-7; 8 nucleotides line up with TRBD2. V was pared by 6 bases and J by 4 bases, with 11 bases of the junction left unmatched. The CDR3 sequence is 15 residues long. Germline V gene sequence: CDR1 ENHRY, CDR2 SYGVKD. CDR3 amino acids: CAISRGGSGWYEQYF. DNA of the CDR3: TGTGCCATCAGCCGGGGGGGTTCGGGCTGGTACGAGCAGTACTTC.

The chain joins TRBV5-4 to TRBJ2-3; D is perhaps TRBD1 or TRBD2 (5 bases each). Germline V gene sequence: CDR1 SGHNT, CDR2 YYREEE (reference sequence). V was trimmed by 2 bases and J by 5 bases, leaving 18 bases between them. The CDR3 length is 16 residues. CDR3 amino acids: CASSFSGTITRDTQYF. Here the CDR3 DNA reads TGTGCCAGCAGCTTTTCCGGGACCATCACGAGAGATACGCAGTATTTT.

J is TRBJ1-1 and V is TRBV14; D not certain. Germline values: CDR1 SGHDN, CDR2 FVKESK. Deletions cut 5 bases from V and 0 bases from J, with 7 bases between. CDR3 size: 13 residues. CDR3 nucleotide sequence: TGTGCCAGCAGCAGGGCGGTGAACACTGAAGCTTTCTTT. The encoded protein is CASSRAVNTEAFF.

The CDR3 DNA follows: TGTGCCAGCTCACCAGACTTGTCTTCACCCCTCCACTTT. Translating it yields CASSPDLSSPLHF. The rearrangement links TRBV18 to TRBJ1-6; D unclear. The CDR3 consists of 13 residues. Germline values: CDR1 KGHSH, CDR2 LQKENI. The V and J ends lost 2 bases and 9 bases respectively, with 8 bases between them.